This TCR beta chain was observed in a study of blood T cell repertoires in COVID-19. Here immunoSEQ multiplex PCR was the method, and the copy in TCRdb shows in-frame clones only, minus some. The sample lists about 480,000 clones; 85% to 90% were seen once. The germline V gene encodes CDR1 MNHEY and CDR2 SVGAGI. The CDR3 is made up of 16 amino acids. With 2 bases removed from V and 0 bases from J, the gap between germline ends came to 13 bases. Participants had their cohort set by participant-reported clinical history. Material for sequencing was PBMCs or T cells enriched from blood (not recorded which). The gene calls are TRBV6-5 and TRBJ1-2; the D is unclear. The source is a middle-aged woman who had recovered from COVID-19. CDR3 sequence reads: CASSYGTQAANYGYTF. The CDR3 nucleotides read TGTGCCAGCAGTTACGGTACCCAGGCAGCTAACTATGGCTACACCTTC.